This T cell receptor beta chain is drawn from a study of shared clonotypes between healthy human individuals. Across the whole study: There were three CD4 naive, three CD4 memory, two CD8 naive and one CD8 memory plates per donor.

This clone was counted between two and nine times. As yet, its antigen is unknown. Libraries were prepared by immunoSEQ multiplex PCR; TCRdb keeps only in-frame clonotypes and omits some of them. The sample records about 980,000 clones, approximately 80% being singletons. The split of CD4+ cells yielded CD45RA+ naive and CD45RA-negative memory subsets. Study conclusions and caveats: An expected dependence of interdonor clonotype sharing on sequencing depth was noted. On the whole, naive subsets had larger estimated richness than memory subsets had.

The CDR3 consists of 14 residues. Germline V lookup: CDR1 SEHNR, CDR2 FQNEAQ (reference sequence). The ends lost 5 bases at V and 7 bases at J; junction bases unmatched: 7. Material: memory CD4+ T cells sorted from blood. Specified subset: CD45RA-negative fraction. The genes are TRBV7-9 and TRBJ1-5; TRBD1 aligns across 8 bases. The TCR was taken from a man younger than 35 in good health. Written as DNA, the CDR3 is TGTGCCAGCAGCCAAAACGACAGGGGACAGCCCCAGCATTTT. It codes for CASSQNDRGQPQHF. Full variable domain (remainder filled in from reference TRBV7-9 and TRBJ1-5): DTGVSQNPRHKITKRGQNVTFRCDPISEHNRLYWYRQTLGQGPEFLTYFQNEAQLEKSRLLSDRFSAERPKGSFSTLEIQRTEQGDSAMYLCASSQNDRGQPQHFGDGTRLSIL.